This T cell receptor beta chain was obtained from a study of T cells after yellow fever vaccination (dated by TCRdb to between 2018 and 2020). Study-level background: The SMART-Seq v4 Ultra Low Input RNA kit was used to prepare libraries from fractions with low cell numbers. Blood was collected at multiple timepoints before and after primary and secondary immunization, and bulk PBMC replicates and cell subsets were isolated. To follow T-cell clones before and after both primary and booster YFV17D yellow fever vaccination, bulk TCR alpha and beta repertoires underwent longitudinal sequencing. Two healthy male donors made up the cohort, one aged 18 to 29 years and the other aged 30 to 40 years.

Reads for this sample came from an Illumina NovaSeq 6000. Synthesis of TCR cDNA relied on 5'RACE template switching, a step that introduced a universal primer site along with unique molecular identifiers. Priming of cDNA synthesis was performed from both the TCR alpha and TCR beta constant segments. Library amplification used two PCR steps, and the second PCR step added sample barcodes and sequencing adapters. Sequencing of libraries was performed on Illumina HiSeq 2500 (2x100 bp) or NovaSeq (2x150 bp). The study's processing was this. Demultiplexing of reads and collapsing into UMI consensus sequences were performed with MIGEC, and V(D)J alignment was carried out with MiXCR. Vaccine-responding clonotypes were defined with edgeR using replicate PBMC samples, requiring FDR below 0.01 and a log2 fold change above 5 up to day 15. Bulk clonotypes were assigned CD4 or CD8 identity according to which sequenced CD4 or CD8 repertoire held them at higher abundance. TCRdb trimmed public reads at Q25 via fastp, called clones via MiXCR and kept in-frame beta chains. Under each unique CDR3 protein, matching rows form one entry showing the most common genes and DNA. These V and J calls originate from TCRdb's pipeline instead of the authors' own analysis. This sample gives approximately 450,000 distinct CDR3 sequences in total; 15% to 20% of them show up just once. The ten largest make up over 15% of the sample.

The CDR3 goes from the cysteine to the phenylalanine over 15 residues. The only DNA kept is the CDR3, 45 bases in frame from the first base. Cut back by 4 bases and 8 bases, the V and J ends lie 21 bases apart. Based on the germline V gene, the CDR1 and CDR2 sequences are SGHDT and YYEEEE. What this sample's treatment or condition label stands for: live attenuated yellow fever vaccine strain. At each blood-draw timepoint, two biological replicates of bulk PBMCs were collected. A standard Ficoll-Paque protocol was used to isolate PBMCs from peripheral blood. TriZol was used to extract RNA from bulk PBMCs, CD4 and CD8 fractions, and dextramer-positive and dextramer-negative fractions. Paper-wide results and their limitations: A small share of clonotypes was detected in both CD4 and CD8 compartments, with the overlap likely arising from convergent recombination. Computational filtering was needed because FACS-sorted repertoires could contain abundant contaminating clonotypes from the bulk population. Compared with the primary T-cell response, the secondary T-cell response was weaker but faster, peaking on day 5 rather than day 15. The study included only a couple of donors, which limits how far the findings can be generalized. Most clones expanded after primary vaccination were re-detected after the booster (almost 98% of CD4 and around nine tenths of CD8), suggesting broad memory maintenance.

This clonotype was found a few times. This clone's antigen is unknown. The input lacks base qualities; no much larger clone sits a single base away. The sequence joins TRBV5-6 to TRBJ1-2; TRBD1 is perhaps the D gene, given 6 matching bases. The material sequenced was PBMCs, taken before the yellow fever booster vaccination. The clonotype was recovered from a man aged 18 to 29 who received the YFV17D yellow fever vaccine. The DNA sequence reads TGTGCCAGCAGCCTGGGGACAACCACCGTTGGCGGCTACACCTTC. Its translation reads: CASSLGTTTVGGYTF.